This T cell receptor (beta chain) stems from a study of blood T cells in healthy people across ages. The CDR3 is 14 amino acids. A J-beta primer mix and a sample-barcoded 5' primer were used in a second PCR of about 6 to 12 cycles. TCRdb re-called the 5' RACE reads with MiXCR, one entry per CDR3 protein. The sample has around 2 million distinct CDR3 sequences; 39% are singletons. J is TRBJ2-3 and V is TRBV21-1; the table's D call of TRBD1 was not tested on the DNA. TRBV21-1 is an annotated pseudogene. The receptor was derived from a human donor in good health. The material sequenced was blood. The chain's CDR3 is CASSDDRVADTQYF. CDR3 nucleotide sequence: TGTGCCAGCAGCGACGACAGGGTCGCGGATACGCAGTATTTT.